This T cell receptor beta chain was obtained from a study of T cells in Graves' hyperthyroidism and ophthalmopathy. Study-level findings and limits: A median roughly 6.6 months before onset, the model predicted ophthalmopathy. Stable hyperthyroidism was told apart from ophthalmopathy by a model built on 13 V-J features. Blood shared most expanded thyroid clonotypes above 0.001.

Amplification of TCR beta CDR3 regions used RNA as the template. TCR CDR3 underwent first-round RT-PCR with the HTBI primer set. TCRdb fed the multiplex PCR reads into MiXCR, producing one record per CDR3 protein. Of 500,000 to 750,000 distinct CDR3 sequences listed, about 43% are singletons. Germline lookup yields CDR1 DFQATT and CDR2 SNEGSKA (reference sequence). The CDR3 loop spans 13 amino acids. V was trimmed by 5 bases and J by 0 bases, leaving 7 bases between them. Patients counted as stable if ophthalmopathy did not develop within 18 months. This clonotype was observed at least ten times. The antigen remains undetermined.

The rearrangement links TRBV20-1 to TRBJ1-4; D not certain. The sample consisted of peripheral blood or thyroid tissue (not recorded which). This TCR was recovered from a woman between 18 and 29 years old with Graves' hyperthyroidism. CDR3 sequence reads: CSAQKATNEKLFF. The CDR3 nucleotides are TGCAGTGCTCAAAAAGCAACTAATGAAAAACTGTTTTTT.